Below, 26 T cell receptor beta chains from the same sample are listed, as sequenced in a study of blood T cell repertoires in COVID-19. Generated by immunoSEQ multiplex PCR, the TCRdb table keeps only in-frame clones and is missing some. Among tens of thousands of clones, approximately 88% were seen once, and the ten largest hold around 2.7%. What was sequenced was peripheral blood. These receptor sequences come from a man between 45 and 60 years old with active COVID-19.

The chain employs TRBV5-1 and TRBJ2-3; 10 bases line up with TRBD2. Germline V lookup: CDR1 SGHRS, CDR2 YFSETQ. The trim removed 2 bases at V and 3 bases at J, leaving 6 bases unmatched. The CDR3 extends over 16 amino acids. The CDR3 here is CASSLIAGGSTDTQYF. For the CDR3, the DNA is TGCGCCAGCAGCTTAATAGCGGGAGGTTCTACAGATACGCAGTATTTT.

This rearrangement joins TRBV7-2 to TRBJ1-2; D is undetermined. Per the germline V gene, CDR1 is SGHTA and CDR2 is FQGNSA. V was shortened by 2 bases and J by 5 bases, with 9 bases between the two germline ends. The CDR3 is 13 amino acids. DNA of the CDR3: TGTGCCAGCAGCTTAATGTCCAGTTATGGCTACACCTTC. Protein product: CASSLMSSYGYTF.

The CDR3 spells CSASGRDTQYF. CDR3 nucleotides: TGCAGTGCTAGCGGGAGGGATACGCAGTATTTT. This chain links TRBV20-1 with TRBJ2-3; 7 bases agree with TRBD2. Germline V gives CDR1 DFQATT, CDR2 SNEGSKA (reference sequence). J was trimmed by 6 bases and V by 3 bases; bases with no gene match: 0. This CDR3 is built from 11 residues.

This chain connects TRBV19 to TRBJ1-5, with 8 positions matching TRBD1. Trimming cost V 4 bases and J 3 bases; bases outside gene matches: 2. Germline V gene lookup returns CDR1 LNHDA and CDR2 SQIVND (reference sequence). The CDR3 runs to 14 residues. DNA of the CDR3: TGTGCCAGTAGTAGGCAGGGGGCCAATCAGCCCCAGCATTTT. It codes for CASSRQGANQPQHF. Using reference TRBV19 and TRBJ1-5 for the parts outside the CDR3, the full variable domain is DGGITQSPKYLFRKEGQNVTLSCEQNLNHDAMYWYRQDPGQGLRLIYYSQIVNDFQKGDIAEGYSVSREKKESFPLTVTSAQKNPTAFYLCASSRQGANQPQHFGDGTRLSIL.

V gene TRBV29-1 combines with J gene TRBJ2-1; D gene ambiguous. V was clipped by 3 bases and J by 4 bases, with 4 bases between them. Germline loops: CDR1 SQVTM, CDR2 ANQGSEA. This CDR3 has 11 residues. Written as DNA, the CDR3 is TGCAGCGTTGAGAGATACAATGAGCAGTTCTTC. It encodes CSVERYNEQFF.

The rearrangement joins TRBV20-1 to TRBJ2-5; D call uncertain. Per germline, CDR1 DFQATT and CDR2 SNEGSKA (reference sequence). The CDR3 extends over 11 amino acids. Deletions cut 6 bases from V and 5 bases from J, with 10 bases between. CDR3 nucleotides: TGCAGTGCGACCATCGGGGAGACCCAGTACTTC. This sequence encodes CSATIGETQYF.

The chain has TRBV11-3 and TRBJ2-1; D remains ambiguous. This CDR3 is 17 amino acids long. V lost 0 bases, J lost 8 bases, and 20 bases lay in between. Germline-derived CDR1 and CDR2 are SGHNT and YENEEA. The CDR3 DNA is TGTGCCAGCAGCTTAGATTTGGGCAGGCCCAAGGCCCATGAGCAGTTCTTC. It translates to CASSLDLGRPKAHEQFF.

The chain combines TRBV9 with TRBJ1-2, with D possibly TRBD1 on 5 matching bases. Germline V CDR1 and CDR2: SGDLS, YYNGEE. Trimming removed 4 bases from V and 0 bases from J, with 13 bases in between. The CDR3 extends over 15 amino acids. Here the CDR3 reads CASSPTTATNYGYTF. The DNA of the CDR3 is TGTGCCAGCAGCCCCACGACAGCCACTAACTATGGCTACACCTTC. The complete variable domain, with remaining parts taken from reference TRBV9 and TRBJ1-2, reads DSGVTQTPKHLITATGQRVTLRCSPRSGDLSVYWYQQSLDQGLQFLIQYYNGEERAKGNILERFSAQQFPDLHSELNLSSLELGDSALYFCASSPTTATNYGYTFGSGTRLTVV.

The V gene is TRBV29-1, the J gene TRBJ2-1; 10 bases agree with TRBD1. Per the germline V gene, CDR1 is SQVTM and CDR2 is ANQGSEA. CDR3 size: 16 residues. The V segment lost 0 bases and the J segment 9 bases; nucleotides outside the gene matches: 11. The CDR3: CSVEDRVDRGLPEQFF. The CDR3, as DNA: TGCAGCGTTGAAGATAGGGTTGACAGGGGGCTGCCTGAGCAGTTCTTC.

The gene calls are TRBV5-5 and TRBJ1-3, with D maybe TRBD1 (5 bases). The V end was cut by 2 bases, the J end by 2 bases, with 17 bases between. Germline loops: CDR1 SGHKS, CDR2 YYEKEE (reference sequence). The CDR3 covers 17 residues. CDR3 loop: CASSFSAQGRAGNTIYF. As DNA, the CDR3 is TGTGCCAGCAGCTTTTCCGCCCAGGGCAGGGCTGGAAACACCATATATTTT. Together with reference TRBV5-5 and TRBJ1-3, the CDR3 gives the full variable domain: DAGVTQSPTHLIKTRGQQVTLRCSPISGHKSVSWYQQVLGQGPQFIFQYYEKEERGRGNFPDRFSARQFPNYSSELNVNALLLGDSALYLCASSFSAQGRAGNTIYFGEGSWLTVV.

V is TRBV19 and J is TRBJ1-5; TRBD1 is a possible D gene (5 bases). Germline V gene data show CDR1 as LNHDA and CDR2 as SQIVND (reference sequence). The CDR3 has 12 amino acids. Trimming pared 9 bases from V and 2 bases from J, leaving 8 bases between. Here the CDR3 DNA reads TGTGCCAGCCGGGGGGGCAATCAGCCCCAGCATTTT. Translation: CASRGGNQPQHF.

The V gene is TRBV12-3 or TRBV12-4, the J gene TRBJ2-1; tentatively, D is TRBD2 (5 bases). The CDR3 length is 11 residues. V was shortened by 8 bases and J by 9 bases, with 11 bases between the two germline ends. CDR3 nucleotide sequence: TGTGCCAGCCTTGAGGCGGGTGAGCAGTTCTTC. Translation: CASLEAGEQFF.

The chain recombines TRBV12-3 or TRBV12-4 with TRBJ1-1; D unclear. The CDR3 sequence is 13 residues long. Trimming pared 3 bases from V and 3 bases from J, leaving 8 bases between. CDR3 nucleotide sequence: TGTGCCAGCAGTTTGTTCGGGTACACTGAAGCTTTCTTT. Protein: CASSLFGYTEAFF.

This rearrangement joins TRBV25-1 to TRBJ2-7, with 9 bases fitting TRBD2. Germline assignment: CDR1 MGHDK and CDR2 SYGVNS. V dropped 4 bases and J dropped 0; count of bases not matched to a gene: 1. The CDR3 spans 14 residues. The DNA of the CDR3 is TGTGCCAGCAGTGCAGCGGGGGGCTCCTACGAGCAGTACTTC. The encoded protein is CASSAAGGSYEQYF.

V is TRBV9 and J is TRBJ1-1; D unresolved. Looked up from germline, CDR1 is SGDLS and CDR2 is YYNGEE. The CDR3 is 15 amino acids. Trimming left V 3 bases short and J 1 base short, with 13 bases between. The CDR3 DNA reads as TGTGCCAGCAGCGCCTTTGGTCAGGCGAACACTGAAGCTTTCTTT. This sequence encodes CASSAFGQANTEAFF.

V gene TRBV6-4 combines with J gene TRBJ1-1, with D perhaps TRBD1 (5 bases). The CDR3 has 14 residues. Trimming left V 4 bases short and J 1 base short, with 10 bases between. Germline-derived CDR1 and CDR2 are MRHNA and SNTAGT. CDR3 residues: CASSVDSSNTEAFF. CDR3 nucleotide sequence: TGTGCCAGCAGTGTAGACAGCTCGAACACTGAAGCTTTCTTT.

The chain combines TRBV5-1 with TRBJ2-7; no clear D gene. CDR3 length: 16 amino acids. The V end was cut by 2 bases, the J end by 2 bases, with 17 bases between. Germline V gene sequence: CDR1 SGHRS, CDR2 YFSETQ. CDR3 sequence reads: CASSFNDGSRPYEQYF. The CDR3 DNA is TGCGCCAGCAGCTTCAATGACGGGTCGCGCCCCTACGAGCAGTACTTC.

This CDR3 is CASRGPTSGAKETQYF. The CDR3 nucleotides read TGTGCCAGCAGGGGCCCGACTAGCGGGGCTAAAGAGACCCAGTACTTC. The chain is built from TRBV5-8 and TRBJ2-5; 11 bases match TRBD2. V lost 5 bases and J lost 3; bases outside the gene matches: 9. Germline V gene sequence: CDR1 SGHTS, CDR2 YDEGEE. The CDR3 length is 16 residues. The variable domain in full, with the rest retrieved from reference TRBV5-8 and TRBJ2-5, is EAGVTQSPTHLIKTRGQQATLRCSPISGHTSVYWYQQALGLGLQFLLWYDEGEERNRGNFPPRFSGRQFPNYSSELNVNALELEDSALYLCASRGPTSGAKETQYFGPGTRLLVL.

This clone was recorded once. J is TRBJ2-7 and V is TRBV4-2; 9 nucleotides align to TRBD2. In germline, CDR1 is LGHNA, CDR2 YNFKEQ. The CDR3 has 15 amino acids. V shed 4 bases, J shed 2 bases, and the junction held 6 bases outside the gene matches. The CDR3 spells CASSPFRGGAYEQYF. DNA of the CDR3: TGTGCCAGCAGCCCCTTTCGCGGGGGGGCCTACGAGCAGTACTTC.

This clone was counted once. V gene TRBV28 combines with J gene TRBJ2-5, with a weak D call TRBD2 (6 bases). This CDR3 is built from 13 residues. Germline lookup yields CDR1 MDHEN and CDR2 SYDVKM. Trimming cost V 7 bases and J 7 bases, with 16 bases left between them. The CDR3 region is CASTGRGSVTQYF. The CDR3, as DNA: TGTGCCAGCACCGGACGGGGGTCCGTGACCCAGTACTTC.

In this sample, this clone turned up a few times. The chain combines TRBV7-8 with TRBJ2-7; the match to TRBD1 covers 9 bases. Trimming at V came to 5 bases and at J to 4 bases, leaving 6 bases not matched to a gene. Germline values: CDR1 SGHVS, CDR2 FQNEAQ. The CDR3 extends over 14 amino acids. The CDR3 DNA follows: TGTGCCAGCAGCCAGCGGGACAGGGCATACGAGCAGTACGTC. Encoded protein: CASSQRDRAYEQYV.

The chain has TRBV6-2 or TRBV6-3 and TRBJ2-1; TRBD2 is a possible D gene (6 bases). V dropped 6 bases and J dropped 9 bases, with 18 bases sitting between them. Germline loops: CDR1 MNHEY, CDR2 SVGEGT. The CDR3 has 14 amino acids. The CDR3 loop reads CASSSVGSGLEQFF. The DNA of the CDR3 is TGTGCCAGCAGCTCCGTTGGTAGCGGCCTTGAGCAGTTCTTC.

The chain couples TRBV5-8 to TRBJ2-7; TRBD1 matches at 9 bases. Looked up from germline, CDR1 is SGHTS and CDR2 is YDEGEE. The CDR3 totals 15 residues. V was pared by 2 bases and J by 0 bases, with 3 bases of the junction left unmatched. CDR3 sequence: CASSFGTGFSYEQYF. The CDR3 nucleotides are TGTGCCAGCAGCTTCGGGACAGGGTTCTCCTACGAGCAGTACTTC.

CDR3 amino acids: CASSRGGGPLDTQYF. The CDR3 DNA sequence: TGTGCCAGCAGCCGTGGGGGAGGGCCGTTAGATACGCAGTATTTT. The chain recombines TRBV3-1 (or the pseudogene TRBV3-2) with TRBJ2-3; 7 bases align to TRBD2. The CDR3 contains 15 residues. CDR1 is LGHDT and CDR2 is YNNKEL in the germline V gene (reference sequence). Trimming cost V 4 bases and J 5 bases; bases outside gene matches: 9.

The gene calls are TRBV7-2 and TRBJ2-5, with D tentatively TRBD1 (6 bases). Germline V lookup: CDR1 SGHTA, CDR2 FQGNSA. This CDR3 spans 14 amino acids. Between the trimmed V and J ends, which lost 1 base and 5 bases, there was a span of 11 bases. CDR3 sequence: CASSLGGPVETQYF. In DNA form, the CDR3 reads TGTGCCAGCAGCTTAGGGGGGCCGGTCGAGACCCAGTACTTC.

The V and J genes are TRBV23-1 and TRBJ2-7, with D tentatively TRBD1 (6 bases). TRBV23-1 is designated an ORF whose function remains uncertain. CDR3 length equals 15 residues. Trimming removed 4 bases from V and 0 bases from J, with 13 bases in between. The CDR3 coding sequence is TGCGCCAGCAGTCGTACGGGGACATTCTCCTACGAGCAGTACGTC. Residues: CASSRTGTFSYEQYV.